This T cell receptor beta chain was documented in a study of blood T cells in healthy people across ages. General study findings and limits: TCR beta diversity, measured per million T cells, fell in a roughly linear way with age. Diversity was estimated from one million T cells, and these estimates were considered underestimates.

Every donor contributed 7.5 to 10 milliliters of peripheral blood by blood draw. The authors ran a second PCR of roughly 6 to 12 cycles using a sample-barcoded 5' primer and a J-beta primer mix. TCRdb re-called the 5' RACE reads with MiXCR, one entry per CDR3 protein. This table has 1.4 million or so distinct CDR3 sequences, 40% to 45% appearing once. This clonotype was picked up a small number of times. What it recognizes is unknown. Mismatch with germline at one junction end may stem from a read error. Germline assignment: CDR1 SGHVS and CDR2 FNYEAQ. This CDR3 contains 13 residues. Sequences were obtained from blood. The chain uses TRBV7-6 and TRBJ1-5; a weak D match, TRBD1 (5 bases). This receptor was identified in a woman between 18 and 30 years old in good health. In DNA, the CDR3 is TGTGCCAGCAGCCAGGGTTATAATCAGCCCCGGCATTTT. It yields the protein CASSQGYNQPRHF.